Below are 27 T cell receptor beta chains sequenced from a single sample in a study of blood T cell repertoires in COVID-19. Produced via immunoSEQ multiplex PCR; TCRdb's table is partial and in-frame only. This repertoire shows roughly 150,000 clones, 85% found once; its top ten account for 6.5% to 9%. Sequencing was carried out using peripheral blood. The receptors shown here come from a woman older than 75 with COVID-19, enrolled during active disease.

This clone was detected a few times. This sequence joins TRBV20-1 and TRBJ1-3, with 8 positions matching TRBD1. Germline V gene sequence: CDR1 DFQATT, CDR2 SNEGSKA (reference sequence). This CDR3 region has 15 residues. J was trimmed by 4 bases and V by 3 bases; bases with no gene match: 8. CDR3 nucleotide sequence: TGCAGTGCTAGTTACTCCAGGGGGCTAGGAAACACCATATATTTT. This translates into CSASYSRGLGNTIYF.

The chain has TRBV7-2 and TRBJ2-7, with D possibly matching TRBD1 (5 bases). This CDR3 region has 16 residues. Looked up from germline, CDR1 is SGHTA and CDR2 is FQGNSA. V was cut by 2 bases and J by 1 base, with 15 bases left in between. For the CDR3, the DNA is TGTGCCAGCAGCTTAAGGGGCAGGGATATTTCCTACGAGCAGTACTTC. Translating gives CASSLRGRDISYEQYF.

The CDR3 spells CASSQDPGGQETQYF. CDR3 coding DNA: TGTGCCAGCAGCCAAGATCCCGGGGGGCAAGAGACCCAGTACTTC. This chain joins TRBV3-1 (or the pseudogene TRBV3-2) and TRBJ2-5; 7 bases are a match to TRBD2. V lost 0 bases to trimming and J lost 2 bases; unmatched junction nucleotides: 3. Per the germline V gene, CDR1 is LGHDT and CDR2 is YNNKEL (reference sequence). The CDR3 has 15 residues.

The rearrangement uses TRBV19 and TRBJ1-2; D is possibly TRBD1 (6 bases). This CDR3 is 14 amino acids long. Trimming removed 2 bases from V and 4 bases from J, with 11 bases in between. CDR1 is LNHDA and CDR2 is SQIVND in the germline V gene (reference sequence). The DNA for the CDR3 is TGTGCCAGTAGTATATCTAACAGGGTCTATGGCTACACCTTC. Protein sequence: CASSISNRVYGYTF.

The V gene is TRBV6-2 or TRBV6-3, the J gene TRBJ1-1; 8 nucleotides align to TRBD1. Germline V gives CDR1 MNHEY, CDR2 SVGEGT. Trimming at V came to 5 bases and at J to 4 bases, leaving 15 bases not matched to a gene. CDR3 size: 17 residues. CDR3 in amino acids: CASSTLQGGGGSTEAFF. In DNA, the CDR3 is TGTGCCAGCAGTACTTTACAGGGGGGAGGGGGTAGCACTGAAGCTTTCTTT.

The DNA for the CDR3 is TGTGCCAGCAGCCAAGGAGGGACTAGCGGGAGGTGGTACAATGAGCAGTTCTTC. Translated: CASSQGGTSGRWYNEQFF. The rearrangement uses TRBV7-6 and TRBJ2-1, with TRBD2 identical over 15 bases. Per germline, CDR1 SGHVS and CDR2 FNYEAQ. The CDR3 is 18 residues long. Trimming cost V 5 bases and J 4 bases; bases outside gene matches: 9.

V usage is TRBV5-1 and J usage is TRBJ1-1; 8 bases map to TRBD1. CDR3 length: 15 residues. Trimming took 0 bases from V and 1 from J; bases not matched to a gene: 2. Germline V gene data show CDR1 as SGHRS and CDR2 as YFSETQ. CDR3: CASSLAQGGNTEAFF. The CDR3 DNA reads TGCGCCAGCAGCTTGGCACAGGGGGGGAACACTGAAGCTTTCTTT. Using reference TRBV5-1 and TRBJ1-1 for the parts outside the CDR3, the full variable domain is KAGVTQTPRYLIKTRGQQVTLSCSPISGHRSVSWYQQTPGQGLQFLFEYFSETQRNKGNFPGRFSGRQFSNSRSEMNVSTLELGDSALYLCASSLAQGGNTEAFFGQGTRLTVV.

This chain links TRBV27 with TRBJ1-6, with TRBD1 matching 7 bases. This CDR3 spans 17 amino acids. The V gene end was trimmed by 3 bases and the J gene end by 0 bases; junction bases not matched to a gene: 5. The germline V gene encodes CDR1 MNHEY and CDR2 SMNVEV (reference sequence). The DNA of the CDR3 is TGTGCCAGCAGTTTCCAAGGGGACAGCTCCTATAATTCACCCCTCCACTTT. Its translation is CASSFQGDSSYNSPLHF.

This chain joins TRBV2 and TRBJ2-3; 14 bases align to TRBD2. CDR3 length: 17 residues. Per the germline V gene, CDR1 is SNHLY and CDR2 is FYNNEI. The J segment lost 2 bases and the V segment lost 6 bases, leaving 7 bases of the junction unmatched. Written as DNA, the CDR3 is TGTGCCAGCAGGGGGACTAGCGGGGGCCCCCCCACAGATACGCAGTATTTT. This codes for CASRGTSGGPPTDTQYF.

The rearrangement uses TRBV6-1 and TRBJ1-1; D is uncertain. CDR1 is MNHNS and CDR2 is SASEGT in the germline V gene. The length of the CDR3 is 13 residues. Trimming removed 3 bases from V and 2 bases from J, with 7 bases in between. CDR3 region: CASSEGRNTEAFF. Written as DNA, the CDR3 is TGTGCCAGCAGTGAGGGCCGAAACACTGAAGCTTTCTTT.

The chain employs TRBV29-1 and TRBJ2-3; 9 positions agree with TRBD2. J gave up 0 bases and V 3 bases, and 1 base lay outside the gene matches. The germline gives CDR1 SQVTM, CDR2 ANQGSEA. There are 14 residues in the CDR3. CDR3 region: CSVDGLASTDTQYF. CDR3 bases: TGCAGCGTTGACGGACTAGCGAGCACAGATACGCAGTATTTT.

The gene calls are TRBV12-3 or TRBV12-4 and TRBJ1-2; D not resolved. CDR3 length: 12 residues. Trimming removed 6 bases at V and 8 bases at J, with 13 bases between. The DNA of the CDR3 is TGTGCCAGCAGCCCCCTCACCGGGGGCTACACCTTC. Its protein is CASSPLTGGYTF.

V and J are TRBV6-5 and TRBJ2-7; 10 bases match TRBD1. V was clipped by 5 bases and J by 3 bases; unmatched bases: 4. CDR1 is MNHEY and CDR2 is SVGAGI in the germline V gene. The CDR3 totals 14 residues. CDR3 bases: TGTGCCAGCAGTAGGGACAGGGGTTTCTACGAGCAGTACTTC. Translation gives CASSRDRGFYEQYF.

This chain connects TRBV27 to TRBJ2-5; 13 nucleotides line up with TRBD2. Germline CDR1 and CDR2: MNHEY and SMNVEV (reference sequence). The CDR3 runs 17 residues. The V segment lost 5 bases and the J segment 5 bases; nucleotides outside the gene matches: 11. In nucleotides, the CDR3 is TGTGCCAGCAGTATCACTAGCGGGAGGGCCGGGACCGAGACCCAGTACTTC. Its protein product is CASSITSGRAGTETQYF.

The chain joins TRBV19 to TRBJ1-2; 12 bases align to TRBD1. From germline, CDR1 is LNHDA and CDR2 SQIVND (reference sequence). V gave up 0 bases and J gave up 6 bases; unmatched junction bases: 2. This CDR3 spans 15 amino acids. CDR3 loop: CASSIDRDRGHGYTF. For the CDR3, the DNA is TGTGCCAGTAGTATAGATCGGGACAGGGGGCATGGCTACACCTTC. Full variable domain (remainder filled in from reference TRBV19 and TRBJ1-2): DGGITQSPKYLFRKEGQNVTLSCEQNLNHDAMYWYRQDPGQGLRLIYYSQIVNDFQKGDIAEGYSVSREKKESFPLTVTSAQKNPTAFYLCASSIDRDRGHGYTFGSGTRLTVV.

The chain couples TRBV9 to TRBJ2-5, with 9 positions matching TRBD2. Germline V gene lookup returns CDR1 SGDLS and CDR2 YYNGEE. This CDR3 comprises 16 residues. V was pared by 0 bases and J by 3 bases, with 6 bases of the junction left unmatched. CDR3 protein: CASSVACRLAEETQYF. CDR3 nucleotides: TGTGCCAGCAGCGTAGCTTGTAGACTAGCGGAAGAGACCCAGTACTTC.

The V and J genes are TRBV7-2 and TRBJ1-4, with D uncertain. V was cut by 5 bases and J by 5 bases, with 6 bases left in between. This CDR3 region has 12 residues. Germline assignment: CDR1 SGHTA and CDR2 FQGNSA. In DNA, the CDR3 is TGTGCCAGCAGCCGCTACAATGAAAAACTGTTTTTT. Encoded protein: CASSRYNEKLFF.

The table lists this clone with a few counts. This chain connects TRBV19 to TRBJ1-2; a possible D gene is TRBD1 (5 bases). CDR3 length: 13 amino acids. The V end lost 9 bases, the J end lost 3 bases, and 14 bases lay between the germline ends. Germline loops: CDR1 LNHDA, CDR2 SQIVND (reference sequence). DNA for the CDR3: TGTGCCAGCCAGCCACAGGCGTACTATGGCTACACCTTC. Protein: CASQPQAYYGYTF.

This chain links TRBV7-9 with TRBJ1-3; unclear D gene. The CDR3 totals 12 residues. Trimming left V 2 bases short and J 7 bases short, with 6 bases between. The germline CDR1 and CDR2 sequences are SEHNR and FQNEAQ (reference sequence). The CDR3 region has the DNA TGTGCCAGCAGCTTATGGGAGAACACCATATATTTT. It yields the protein CASSLWENTIYF.

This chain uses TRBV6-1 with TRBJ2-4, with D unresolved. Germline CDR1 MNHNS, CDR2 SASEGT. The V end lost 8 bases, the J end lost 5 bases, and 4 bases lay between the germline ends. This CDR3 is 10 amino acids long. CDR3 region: CASGQNIQYF. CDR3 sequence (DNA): TGTGCCAGCGGGCAAAACATTCAGTACTTC.

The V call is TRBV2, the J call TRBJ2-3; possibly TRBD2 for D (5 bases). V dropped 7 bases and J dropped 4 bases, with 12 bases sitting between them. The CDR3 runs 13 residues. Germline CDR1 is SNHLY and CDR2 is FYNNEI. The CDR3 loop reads CASNWELADTQYF. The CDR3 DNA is TGTGCCAGCAATTGGGAGTTAGCAGATACGCAGTATTTT.

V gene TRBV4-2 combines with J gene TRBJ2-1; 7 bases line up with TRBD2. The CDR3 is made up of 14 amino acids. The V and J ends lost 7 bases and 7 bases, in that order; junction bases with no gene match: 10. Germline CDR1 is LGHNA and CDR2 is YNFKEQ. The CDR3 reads CASTVAAGVNEQFF. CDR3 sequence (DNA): TGTGCCAGCACCGTAGCCGCGGGGGTAAATGAGCAGTTCTTC.

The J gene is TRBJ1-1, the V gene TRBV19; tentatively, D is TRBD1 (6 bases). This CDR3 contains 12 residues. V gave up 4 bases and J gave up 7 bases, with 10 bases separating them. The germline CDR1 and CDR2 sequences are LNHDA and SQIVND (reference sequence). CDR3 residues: CASSRDRIEAFF. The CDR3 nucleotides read TGTGCCAGTAGTAGAGACAGGATTGAAGCTTTCTTT.

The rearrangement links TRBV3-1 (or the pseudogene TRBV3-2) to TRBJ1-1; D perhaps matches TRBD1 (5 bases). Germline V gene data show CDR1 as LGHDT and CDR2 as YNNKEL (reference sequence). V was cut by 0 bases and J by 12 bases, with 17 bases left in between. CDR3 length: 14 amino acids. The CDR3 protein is CASSQDHAGRGTFF. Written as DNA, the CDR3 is TGTGCCAGCAGCCAAGATCACGCAGGACGGGGGACTTTCTTT.

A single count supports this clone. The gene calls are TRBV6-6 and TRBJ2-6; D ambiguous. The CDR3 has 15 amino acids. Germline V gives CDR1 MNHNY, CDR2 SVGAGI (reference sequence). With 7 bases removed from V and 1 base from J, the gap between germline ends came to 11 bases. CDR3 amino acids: CASNEATSGANVLTF. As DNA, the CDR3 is TGTGCCAGCAACGAAGCGACTTCTGGGGCCAACGTCCTGACTTTC.

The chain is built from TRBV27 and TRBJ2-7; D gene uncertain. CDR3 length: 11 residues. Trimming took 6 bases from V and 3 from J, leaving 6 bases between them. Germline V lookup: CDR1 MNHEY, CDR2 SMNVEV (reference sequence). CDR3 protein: CASRSNYEQYF. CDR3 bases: TGTGCCAGCAGATCTAACTACGAGCAGTACTTC.

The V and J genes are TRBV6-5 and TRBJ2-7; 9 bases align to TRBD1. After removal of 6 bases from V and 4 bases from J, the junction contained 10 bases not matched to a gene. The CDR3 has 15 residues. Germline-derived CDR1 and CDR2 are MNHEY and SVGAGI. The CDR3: CASRGPGQGKYEQYF. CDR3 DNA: TGTGCCAGCAGGGGGCCGGGACAGGGCAAGTACGAGCAGTACTTC.